This T cell receptor (beta chain) was retrieved from a study of shared clonotypes between healthy human individuals. Study-wide findings and caveats: An effect of sequencing depth on clonotype sharing among donors was expected.

A note on this clone: What it binds is unknown.

Original data processing: ImmunoSEQ junction-only sequences lacked quality scores, so their filtering differed. The repertoire was sequenced with immunoSEQ multiplex PCR; TCRdb's copy has only in-frame clones and lacks some. V and J calls and clone size are as listed in that table; D and trimming were resolved from the DNA. The sample contains about 1 million clones, 70% to 80% of which appear only once. The receptor was derived from a young man in good health. The sample consisted of memory CD4+ T cells sorted from blood. Regarding subset: CD45RA-negative fraction.

The CDR3 sequence: CASSQDSANTGELFF. Here the CDR3 DNA reads TGTGCCAGCAGTCAGGACAGCGCGAACACCGGGGAGCTGTTTTTT. The genes are TRBV2 and TRBJ2-2; D perhaps matches TRBD1 (6 bases). Per the germline V gene, CDR1 is SNHLY and CDR2 is FYNNEI. The V and J ends lost 5 bases and 0 bases respectively, with 10 bases between them. The CDR3 length is 15 residues.